This T cell receptor beta chain was found in a study of T-cell reconstitution after alpha-beta-depleted transplantation in children. Preparation of the TCRbeta library involved a method that used unique molecular identifiers. TCRdb re-called the PCR reads through MiXCR, storing one row per CDR3 protein. The sample shows about 47,000 distinct CDR3 sequences, roughly 52% of them seen only once. Trimming stripped 8 bases from V and 0 bases from J, with 13 bases between. There are 14 residues in the CDR3. The sequence came from a boy less than two years old with SCID, due to receive a stem cell transplant. Sequences were derived from peripheral blood, sampled before TCRalphabeta/CD19-depleted stem cell transplant. The chain is built from TRBV12-3 or TRBV12-4 and TRBJ2-5, with D hard to call. The CDR3: CASRPGYNQETQYF. CDR3 sequence (DNA): TGTGCCAGCCGCCCAGGTTACAACCAAGAGACCCAGTACTTC.